The present TCR beta chain was sequenced within a study of T cells in tuberculosis. This CDR3 contains 15 residues. V trimming: 4 bases; J trimming: 8 bases; junction bases outside the gene matches: 7. Germline values: CDR1 SGHTS, CDR2 YDEGEE. Clones were sequenced by immunoSEQ multiplex PCR, and TCRdb holds only the in-frame ones, with some missing. The table records about 36,000 clones, 93% of them present only once. The specimen sequenced was PBMCs. The chain combines TRBV5-8 with TRBJ1-6; 9 nucleotides line up with TRBD1. The receptor comes from a donor aged 10-29 years with latent tuberculosis or without tuberculosis infection. The CDR3 bases are TGTGCCAGCAGCCCCGGACAGGGGTTCGATTCACCCCTCCACTTT. The encoded protein is CASSPGQGFDSPLHF.